This T cell receptor beta chain was obtained from a study of control samples from healthy donors and cancer patients. The CDR3 runs to 14 residues. After removal of 4 bases from V and 5 bases from J, the junction contained 6 bases not matched to a gene. In germline, CDR1 is LGHDT, CDR2 YNNKEL (reference sequence). Here immunoSEQ multiplex PCR was the method, and the copy in TCRdb shows in-frame clones only, minus some. The table has over 150,000 clones, 85% to 95% seen once. The receptor comes from a man aged 30 to 45 in good health. This rearrangement joins TRBV3-1 (or the pseudogene TRBV3-2) to TRBJ1-2, with 8 bases lining up with TRBD1. Sample: blood. The CDR3 nucleotides read TGTGCCAGCAGCCCCGGGACAGGAGAATATGGCTACACCTTC. Amino acid sequence: CASSPGTGEYGYTF.